This passage covers 4 T cell receptor beta chains from one sample sequenced in a study of sequential checkpoint blockade in melanoma. Documented treatment: randomized to nivolumab then ipilimumab (arm A) or the reverse (arm B). Generated by immunoSEQ multiplex PCR, the TCRdb table keeps only in-frame clones and is missing some. The profile shows 40,000 or so clones, just over 85% of them singletons. This sample comprised CD8+ T cells sorted from blood (inferred from file names), obtained from a patient given nivolumab and ipilimumab in sequence. The receptor source for this set is a human donor with melanoma.

This clone was found once. The V call is TRBV6-5, the J call TRBJ2-1; D remains unclear. This CDR3 spans 11 amino acids. Germline loops: CDR1 MNHEY, CDR2 SVGAGI. Trimming left V 6 bases short and J 9 bases short, with 9 bases between. The chain's CDR3 is CASSLQSEQFF. Written as DNA, the CDR3 is TGTGCCAGCAGCCTACAGAGTGAGCAGTTCTTC.

This chain joins TRBV5-6 and TRBJ2-7; 10 bases fit TRBD1. The J segment lost 2 bases and the V segment lost 4 bases, leaving 3 bases of the junction unmatched. CDR3 length: 14 residues. CDR1 is SGHDT, CDR2 YYEEEE, per germline. CDR3 DNA: TGTGCCAGCAGCCTCGGGACAGGGGCCTACGAGCAGTACGTC. Its translation: CASSLGTGAYEQYV.

The chain is built from TRBV7-9 and TRBJ2-7, with 10 bases lining up with TRBD1. Germline V gene sequence: CDR1 SEHNR, CDR2 FQNEAQ (reference sequence). The CDR3 loop spans 14 amino acids. V was pared by 4 bases and J by 2 bases, with 2 bases of the junction left unmatched. In DNA, the CDR3 is TGTGCCAGCAGCTGGGACAGGGGAGCCTACGAGCAGTACTTC. This encodes CASSWDRGAYEQYF.

This chain connects TRBV11-2 to TRBJ2-7; weak D call: TRBD1 (5 bases). Germline V lookup: CDR1 SGHAT, CDR2 FQNNGV. V shed 4 bases and J shed 5 bases, with 9 bases lying between them. The CDR3 has 12 amino acids. CDR3 protein: CASSSTGDEQYF. CDR3 nucleotide sequence: TGTGCCAGCAGCTCCACAGGCGACGAGCAGTACTTC.